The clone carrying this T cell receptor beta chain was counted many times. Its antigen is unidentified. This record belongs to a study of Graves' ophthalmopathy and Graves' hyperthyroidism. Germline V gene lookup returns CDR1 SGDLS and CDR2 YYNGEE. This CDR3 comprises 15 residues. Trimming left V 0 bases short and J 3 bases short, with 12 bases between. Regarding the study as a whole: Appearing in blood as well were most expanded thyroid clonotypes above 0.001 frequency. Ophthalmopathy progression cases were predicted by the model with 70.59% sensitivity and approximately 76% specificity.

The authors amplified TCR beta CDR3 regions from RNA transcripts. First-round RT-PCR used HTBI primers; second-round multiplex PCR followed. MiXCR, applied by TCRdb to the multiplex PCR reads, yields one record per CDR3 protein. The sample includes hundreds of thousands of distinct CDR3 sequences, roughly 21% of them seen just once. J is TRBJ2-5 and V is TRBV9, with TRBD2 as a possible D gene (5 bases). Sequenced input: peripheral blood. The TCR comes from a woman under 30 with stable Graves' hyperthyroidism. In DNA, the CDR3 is TGTGCCAGCAGCGTAGGCTCAGCGGCCAAAGAGACCCAGTACTTC. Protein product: CASSVGSAAKETQYF.